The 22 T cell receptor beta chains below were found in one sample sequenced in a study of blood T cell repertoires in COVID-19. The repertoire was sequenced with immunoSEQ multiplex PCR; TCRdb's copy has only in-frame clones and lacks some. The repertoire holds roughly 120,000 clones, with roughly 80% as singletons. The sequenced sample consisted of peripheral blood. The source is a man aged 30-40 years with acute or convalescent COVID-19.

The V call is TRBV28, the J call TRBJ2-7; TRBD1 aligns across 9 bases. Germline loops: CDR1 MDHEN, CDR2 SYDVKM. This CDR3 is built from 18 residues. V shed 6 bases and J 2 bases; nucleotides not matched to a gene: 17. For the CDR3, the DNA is TGTGCCAGCAGCCCACCCTCCACCGGGACAGGGATTGCCTACGAGCAGTACGTC. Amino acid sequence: CASSPPSTGTGIAYEQYV.

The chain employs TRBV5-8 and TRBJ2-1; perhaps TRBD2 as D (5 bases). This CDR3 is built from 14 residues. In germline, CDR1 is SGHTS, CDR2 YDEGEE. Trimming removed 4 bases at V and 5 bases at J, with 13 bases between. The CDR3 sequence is CASSHRGLDNEQFF. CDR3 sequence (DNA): TGTGCCAGCAGCCACCGCGGACTGGACAATGAGCAGTTCTTC. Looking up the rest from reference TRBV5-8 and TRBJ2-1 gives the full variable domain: EAGVTQSPTHLIKTRGQQATLRCSPISGHTSVYWYQQALGLGLQFLLWYDEGEERNRGNFPPRFSGRQFPNYSSELNVNALELEDSALYLCASSHRGLDNEQFFGPGTRLTVL.

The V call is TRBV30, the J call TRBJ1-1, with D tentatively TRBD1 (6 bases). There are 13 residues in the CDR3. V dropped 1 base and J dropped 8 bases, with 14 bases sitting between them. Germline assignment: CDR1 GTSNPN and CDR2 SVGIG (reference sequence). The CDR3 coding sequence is TGTGCCTGGAGTGGGGGGAGGGGGTTCGAAGCTTTCTTT. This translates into CAWSGGRGFEAFF.

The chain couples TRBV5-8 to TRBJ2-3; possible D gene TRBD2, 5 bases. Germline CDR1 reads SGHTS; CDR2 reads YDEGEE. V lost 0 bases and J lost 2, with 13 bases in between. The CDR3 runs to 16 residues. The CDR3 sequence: CASSLAGDYITDTQYF. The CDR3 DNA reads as TGTGCCAGCAGCTTGGCGGGCGACTATATCACAGATACGCAGTATTTT.

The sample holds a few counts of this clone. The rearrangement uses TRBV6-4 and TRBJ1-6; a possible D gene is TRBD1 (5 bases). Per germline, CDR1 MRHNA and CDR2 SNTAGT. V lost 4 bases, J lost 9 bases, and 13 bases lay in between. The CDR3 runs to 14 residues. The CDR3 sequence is CASSGRADGSPLHF. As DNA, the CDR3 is TGTGCCAGCAGTGGCAGGGCGGACGGTTCACCCCTCCACTTT.

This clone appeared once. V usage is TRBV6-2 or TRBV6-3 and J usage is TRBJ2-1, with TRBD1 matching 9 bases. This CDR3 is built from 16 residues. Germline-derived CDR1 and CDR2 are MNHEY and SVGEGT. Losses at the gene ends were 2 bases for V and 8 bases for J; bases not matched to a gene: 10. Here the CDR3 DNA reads TGTGCCAGCAGTTACGGGAACAGGGGGCGTGGGGATGAGCAGTTCTTC. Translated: CASSYGNRGRGDEQFF.

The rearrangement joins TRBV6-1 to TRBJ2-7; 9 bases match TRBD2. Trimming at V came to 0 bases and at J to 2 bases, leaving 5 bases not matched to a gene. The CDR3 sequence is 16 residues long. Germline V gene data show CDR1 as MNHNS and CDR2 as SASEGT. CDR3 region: CASSEAQVAGAYEQYV. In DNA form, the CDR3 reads TGTGCCAGCAGTGAAGCGCAGGTAGCGGGGGCCTACGAGCAGTACGTC.

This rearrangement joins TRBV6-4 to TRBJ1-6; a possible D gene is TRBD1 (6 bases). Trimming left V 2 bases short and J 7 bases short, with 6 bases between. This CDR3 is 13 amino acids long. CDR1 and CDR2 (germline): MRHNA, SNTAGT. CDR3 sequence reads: CASSDRGNSPLHF. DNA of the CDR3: TGTGCCAGCAGTGACAGGGGGAATTCACCCCTCCACTTT.

The CDR3 protein is CASSLTGSSYNSPLHF. The CDR3 DNA reads as TGTGCCAGCAGCTTAACAGGGAGCTCCTATAATTCACCCCTCCACTTT. V and J are TRBV5-4 and TRBJ1-6; D possibly corresponds to TRBD1 (6 bases). V was trimmed by 2 bases and J by 0 bases, leaving 9 bases between them. The CDR3 length is 16 residues. Germline V CDR1 and CDR2: SGHNT, YYREEE (reference sequence).

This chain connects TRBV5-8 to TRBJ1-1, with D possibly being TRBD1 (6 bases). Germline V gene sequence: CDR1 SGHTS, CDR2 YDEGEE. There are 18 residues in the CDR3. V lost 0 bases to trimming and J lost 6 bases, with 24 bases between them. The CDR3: CASSLGLDSNSMWAEAFF. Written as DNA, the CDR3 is TGTGCCAGCAGCTTGGGCTTGGACAGTAATTCAATGTGGGCTGAAGCTTTCTTT.

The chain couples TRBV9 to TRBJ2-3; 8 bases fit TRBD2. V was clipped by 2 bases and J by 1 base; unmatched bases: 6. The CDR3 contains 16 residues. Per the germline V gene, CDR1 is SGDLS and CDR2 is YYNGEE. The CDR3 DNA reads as TGTGCCAGCAGCGTGGGGACTAGTTTTGGCACAGATACGCAGTATTTT. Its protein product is CASSVGTSFGTDTQYF.

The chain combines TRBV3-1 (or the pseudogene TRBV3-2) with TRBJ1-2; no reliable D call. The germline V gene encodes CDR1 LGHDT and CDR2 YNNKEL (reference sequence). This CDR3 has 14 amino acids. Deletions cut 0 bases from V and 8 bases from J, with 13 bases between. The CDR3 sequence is CASSQEVRSWGYTF. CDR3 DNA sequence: TGTGCCAGCAGCCAAGAGGTCCGGAGCTGGGGCTACACCTTC.

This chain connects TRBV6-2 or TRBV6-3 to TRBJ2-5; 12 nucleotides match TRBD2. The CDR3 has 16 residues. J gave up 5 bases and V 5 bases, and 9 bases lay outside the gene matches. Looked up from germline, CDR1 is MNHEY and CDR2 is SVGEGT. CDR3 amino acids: CASSAGLTSGGETQYF. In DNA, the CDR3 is TGTGCCAGCAGTGCAGGCTTGACTAGCGGGGGTGAGACCCAGTACTTC.

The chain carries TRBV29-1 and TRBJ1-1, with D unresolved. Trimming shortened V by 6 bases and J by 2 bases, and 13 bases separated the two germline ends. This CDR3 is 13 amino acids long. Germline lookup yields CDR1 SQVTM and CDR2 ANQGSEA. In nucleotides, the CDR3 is TGCAGCGTCGCCCGGGATTTCAACACTGAAGCTTTCTTT. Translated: CSVARDFNTEAFF.

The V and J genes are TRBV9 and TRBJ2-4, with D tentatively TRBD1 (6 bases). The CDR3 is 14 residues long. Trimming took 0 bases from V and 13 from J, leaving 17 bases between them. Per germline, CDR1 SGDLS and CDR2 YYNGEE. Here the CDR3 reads CASSVGGGDKPQYF. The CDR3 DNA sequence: TGTGCCAGCAGCGTAGGCGGTGGGGACAAACCGCAGTACTTC.

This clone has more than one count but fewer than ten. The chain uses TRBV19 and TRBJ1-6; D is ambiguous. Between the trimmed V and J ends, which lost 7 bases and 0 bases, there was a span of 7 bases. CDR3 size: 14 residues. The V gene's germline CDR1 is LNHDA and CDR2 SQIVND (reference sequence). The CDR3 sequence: CASNNRSYNSPLHF. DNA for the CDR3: TGTGCCAGTAACAACCGCTCCTATAATTCACCCCTCCACTTT.

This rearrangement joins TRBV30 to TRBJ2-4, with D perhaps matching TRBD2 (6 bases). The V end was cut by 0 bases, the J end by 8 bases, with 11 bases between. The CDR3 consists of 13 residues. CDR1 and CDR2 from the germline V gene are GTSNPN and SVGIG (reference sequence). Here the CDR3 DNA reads TGTGCCTGGAGTGTTTCTGGAGGGGACATTCAGTACTTC. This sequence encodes CAWSVSGGDIQYF.

The DNA for the CDR3 is TGTGCCAGCACCCCAGGGGTCGGCGCTGAAGCTTTCTTT. Amino acid sequence: CASTPGVGAEAFF. The chain recombines TRBV2 with TRBJ1-1; D might be TRBD1 (6 bases). The CDR3 covers 13 residues. V shed 7 bases and J shed 6 bases, with 15 bases lying between them. Germline-derived CDR1 and CDR2 are SNHLY and FYNNEI.

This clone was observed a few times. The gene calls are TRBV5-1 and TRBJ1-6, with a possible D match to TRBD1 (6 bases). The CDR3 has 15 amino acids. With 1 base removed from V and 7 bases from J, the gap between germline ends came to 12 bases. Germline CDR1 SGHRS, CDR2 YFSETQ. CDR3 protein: CASSLTGSANSPLHF. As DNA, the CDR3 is TGCGCCAGCAGCTTGACAGGGAGTGCGAATTCACCCCTCCACTTT.

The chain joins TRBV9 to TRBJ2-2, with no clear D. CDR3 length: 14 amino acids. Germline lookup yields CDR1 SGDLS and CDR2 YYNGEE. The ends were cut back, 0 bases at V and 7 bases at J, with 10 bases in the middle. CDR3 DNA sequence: TGTGCCAGCAGCGTAGATGCCTCGGGCGGGGAGCTGTTTTTT. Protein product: CASSVDASGGELFF.

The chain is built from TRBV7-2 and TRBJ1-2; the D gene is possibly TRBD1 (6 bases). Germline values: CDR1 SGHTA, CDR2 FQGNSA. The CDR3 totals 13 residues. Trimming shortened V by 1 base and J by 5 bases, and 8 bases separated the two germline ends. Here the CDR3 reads CASSLGGRYGYTF. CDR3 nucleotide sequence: TGTGCCAGCAGCTTAGGGGGGCGATATGGCTACACCTTC.

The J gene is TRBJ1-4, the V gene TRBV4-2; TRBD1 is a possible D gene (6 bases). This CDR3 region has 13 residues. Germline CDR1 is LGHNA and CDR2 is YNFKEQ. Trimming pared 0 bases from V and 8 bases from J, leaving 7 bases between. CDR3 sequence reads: CASSQDRGEKLFF. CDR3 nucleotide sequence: TGTGCCAGCAGCCAAGACAGGGGAGAAAAACTGTTTTTT.